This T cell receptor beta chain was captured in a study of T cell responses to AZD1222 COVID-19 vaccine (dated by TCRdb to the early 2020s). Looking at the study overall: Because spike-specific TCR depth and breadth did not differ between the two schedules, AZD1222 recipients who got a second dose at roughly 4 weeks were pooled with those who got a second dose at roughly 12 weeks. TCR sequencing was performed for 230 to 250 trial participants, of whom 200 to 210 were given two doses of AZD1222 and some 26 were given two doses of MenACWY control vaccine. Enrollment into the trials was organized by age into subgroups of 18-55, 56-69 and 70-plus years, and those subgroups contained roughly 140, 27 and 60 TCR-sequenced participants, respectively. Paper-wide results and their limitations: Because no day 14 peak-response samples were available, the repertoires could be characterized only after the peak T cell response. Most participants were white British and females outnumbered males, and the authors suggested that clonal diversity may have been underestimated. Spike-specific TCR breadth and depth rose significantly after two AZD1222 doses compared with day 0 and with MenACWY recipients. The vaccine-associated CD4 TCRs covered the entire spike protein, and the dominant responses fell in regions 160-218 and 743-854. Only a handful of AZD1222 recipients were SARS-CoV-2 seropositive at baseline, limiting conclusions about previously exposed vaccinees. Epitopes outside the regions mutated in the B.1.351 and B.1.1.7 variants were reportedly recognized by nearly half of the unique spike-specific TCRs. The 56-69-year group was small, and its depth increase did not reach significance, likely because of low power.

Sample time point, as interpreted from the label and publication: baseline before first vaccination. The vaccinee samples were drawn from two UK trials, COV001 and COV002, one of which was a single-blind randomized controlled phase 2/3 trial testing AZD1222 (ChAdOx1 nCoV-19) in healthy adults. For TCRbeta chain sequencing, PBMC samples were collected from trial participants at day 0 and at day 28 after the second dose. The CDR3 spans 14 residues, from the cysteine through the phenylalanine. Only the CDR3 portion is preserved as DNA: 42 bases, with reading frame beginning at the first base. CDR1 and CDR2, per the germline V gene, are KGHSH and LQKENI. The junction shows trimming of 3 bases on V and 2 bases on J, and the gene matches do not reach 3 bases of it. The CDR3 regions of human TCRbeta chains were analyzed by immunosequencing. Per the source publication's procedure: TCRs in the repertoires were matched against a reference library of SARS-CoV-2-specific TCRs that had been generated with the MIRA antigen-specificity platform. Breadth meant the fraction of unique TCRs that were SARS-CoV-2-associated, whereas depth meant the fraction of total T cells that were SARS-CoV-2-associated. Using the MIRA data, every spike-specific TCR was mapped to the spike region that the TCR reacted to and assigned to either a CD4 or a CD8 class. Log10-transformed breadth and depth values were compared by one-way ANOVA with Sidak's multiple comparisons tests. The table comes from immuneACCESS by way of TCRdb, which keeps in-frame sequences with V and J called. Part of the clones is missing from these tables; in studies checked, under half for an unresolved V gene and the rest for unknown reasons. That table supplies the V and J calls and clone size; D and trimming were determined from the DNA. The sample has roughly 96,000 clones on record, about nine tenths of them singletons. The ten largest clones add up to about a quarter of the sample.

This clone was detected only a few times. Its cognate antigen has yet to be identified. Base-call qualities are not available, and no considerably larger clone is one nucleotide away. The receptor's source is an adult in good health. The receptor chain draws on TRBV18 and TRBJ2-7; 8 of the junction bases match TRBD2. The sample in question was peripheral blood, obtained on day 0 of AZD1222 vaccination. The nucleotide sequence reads TGTGCCAGCTCACCTCCGGGACTAGCCTACGAGCAGTACTTC. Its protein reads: CASSPPGLAYEQYF.